Below, 20 T cell receptor beta chains from the same sample are listed, as sequenced in a study of blood T cell repertoires in COVID-19. This table comes from immunoSEQ multiplex PCR, and its TCRdb copy is limited to in-frame clones, with some not included. Among about 160,000 clones, over 75% were seen once, and the ten largest hold roughly a tenth. The material sequenced was peripheral blood. Receptors were obtained from a human donor in a cohort sampled during active COVID-19.

V gene TRBV4-3 combines with J gene TRBJ1-5; D is uncertain. With 0 bases removed from V and 4 bases from J, the gap between germline ends came to 13 bases. The CDR3 covers 16 residues. Germline V CDR1 and CDR2: LGHNA, YSLEER. The CDR3 is CASSQDFNGGNQPQHF. Here the CDR3 DNA reads TGCGCCAGCAGCCAAGACTTCAACGGAGGGAATCAGCCCCAGCATTTT.

This chain joins TRBV3-1 (or the pseudogene TRBV3-2) and TRBJ2-7; 8 bases map to TRBD2. The germline V gene encodes CDR1 LGHDT and CDR2 YNNKEL (reference sequence). The J segment lost 5 bases and the V segment lost 2 bases, leaving 11 bases of the junction unmatched. The CDR3 has 16 residues. CDR3: CASSQMTPGTSNEQYF. For the CDR3, the DNA is TGTGCCAGCAGCCAAATGACCCCCGGGACTAGTAACGAGCAGTACTTC.

This clone has just one count. The rearrangement links TRBV11-3 to TRBJ2-3, with 9 bases that match TRBD1. Germline values: CDR1 SGHNT, CDR2 YENEEA. V lost 1 base and J lost 6; bases outside the gene matches: 14. CDR3 size: 18 residues. CDR3: CASSLVDRGLGVPDTQYF. The CDR3 nucleotides read TGTGCCAGCAGCTTAGTGGACAGGGGCCTCGGGGTTCCTGATACGCAGTATTTT. Full variable domain (rest looked up from reference TRBV11-3 and TRBJ2-3): EAGVVQSPRYKIIEKKQPVAFWCNPISGHNTLYWYLQNLGQGPELLIRYENEEAVDDSQLPKDRFSAERLKGVDSTLKIQPAELGDSAVYLCASSLVDRGLGVPDTQYFGPGTRLTVL.

This rearrangement joins TRBV19 to TRBJ1-2; a weak D match, TRBD1 (5 bases). Trimming pared 7 bases from V and 8 bases from J, leaving 23 bases between. CDR3 size: 15 residues. CDR1 is LNHDA and CDR2 is SQIVND in the germline V gene (reference sequence). The CDR3 is CASTEKGHEYIGYTF. In DNA, the CDR3 is TGTGCCAGTACCGAGAAAGGACACGAATATATCGGCTACACCTTC.

The chain joins TRBV7-3 to TRBJ1-5; 8 bases agree with TRBD1. CDR1 SGHTA and CDR2 FQGTGA come from the germline V gene. J lost 7 bases, V lost 5 bases, and 4 bases had no gene match. CDR3 length equals 13 residues. The CDR3 reads CASSPDRAQPQHF. Here the CDR3 DNA reads TGTGCCAGCAGCCCGGACAGGGCCCAGCCCCAGCATTTT.

This rearrangement joins TRBV6-2 or TRBV6-3 to TRBJ1-2; D is perhaps TRBD1 (6 bases). The CDR3 spans 15 residues. Trimming shortened V by 2 bases and J by 6 bases, and 16 bases separated the two germline ends. Germline-derived CDR1 and CDR2 are MNHEY and SVGEGT. The CDR3 is CASSYGGGAKDGYTF. In DNA, the CDR3 is TGTGCCAGCAGTTACGGCGGGGGCGCCAAGGATGGCTACACCTTC.

This clone is a singleton in its sample. V gene TRBV6-5 combines with J gene TRBJ1-2, with 7 bases that match TRBD1. The germline V gene has CDR1 MNHEY and CDR2 SVGAGI. CDR3 length equals 14 residues. Losses at the gene ends were 5 bases for V and 6 bases for J; bases not matched to a gene: 9. The CDR3 DNA sequence: TGTGCCAGCAGTCCAACGACAGGGCTTCATGGCTACACCTTC. Protein sequence: CASSPTTGLHGYTF.

This clone was recorded a few times. This chain joins TRBV5-4 and TRBJ1-1; a weak D match, TRBD1 (6 bases). Germline assignment: CDR1 SGHNT and CDR2 YYREEE (reference sequence). The CDR3 has 15 residues. V gave up 3 bases and J gave up 2 bases, with 14 bases separating them. The DNA of the CDR3 is TGTGCCAGCAGCTCACAGGGCGGGGGTAACACTGAAGCTTTCTTT. This codes for CASSSQGGGNTEAFF.

The chain recombines TRBV9 with TRBJ2-3; 11 bases line up with TRBD2. The V gene's germline CDR1 is SGDLS and CDR2 YYNGEE. This CDR3 contains 16 residues. V was clipped by 3 bases and J by 2 bases; unmatched bases: 5. DNA of the CDR3: TGTGCCAGCAGCGCCTGGACTAGCGGGCACACAGATACGCAGTATTTT. Translated, it gives CASSAWTSGHTDTQYF. The entire variable domain, with the rest obtained from reference TRBV9 and TRBJ2-3, is as follows: DSGVTQTPKHLITATGQRVTLRCSPRSGDLSVYWYQQSLDQGLQFLIQYYNGEERAKGNILERFSAQQFPDLHSELNLSSLELGDSALYFCASSAWTSGHTDTQYFGPGTRLTVL.

V gene TRBV29-1 combines with J gene TRBJ2-2; TRBD1 agrees at 9 bases. Trimming took 4 bases from V and 7 from J; bases not matched to a gene: 4. The CDR3 contains 13 residues. Germline values: CDR1 SQVTM, CDR2 ANQGSEA. CDR3 protein: CSVGGQGIGELFF. In DNA form, the CDR3 reads TGCAGCGTTGGGGGACAGGGAATCGGGGAGCTGTTTTTT.

This clone has just a few counts. This chain's CDR3 is CASSLNSIDFSPLHF. The CDR3 DNA reads as TGTGCCAGCAGCCTGAATAGTATTGACTTTTCACCCCTCCACTTT. The chain is built from TRBV3-1 (or the pseudogene TRBV3-2) and TRBJ1-6; D call uncertain. CDR3 length: 15 residues. CDR1 and CDR2 from the germline V gene are LGHDT and YNNKEL (reference sequence). V was pared by 4 bases and J by 9 bases, with 16 bases between.

This chain's CDR3 is CSVERPSEAFF. DNA of the CDR3: TGCAGCGTTGAGCGTCCATCCGAAGCTTTCTTT. This chain uses TRBV29-1 with TRBJ1-1; D not certain. V lost 3 bases to trimming and J lost 8 bases, with 10 bases between them. The CDR3 runs to 11 residues. In germline, CDR1 is SQVTM, CDR2 ANQGSEA.

This clone was counted once. The chain couples TRBV11-1 to TRBJ1-1; no definite D call. This CDR3 has 15 residues. Germline-derived CDR1 and CDR2 are SGHAT and FQDESV (reference sequence). The V and J ends lost 3 bases and 1 base respectively, with 12 bases between them. In DNA, the CDR3 is TGTGCCAGCAGCTTCCGGCAATCGGGGAACACTGAAGCTTTCTTT. Its translation: CASSFRQSGNTEAFF.

The rearrangement joins TRBV27 to TRBJ1-1, with TRBD1 matching 10 bases. CDR3 length equals 16 residues. The ends lost 3 bases at V and 6 bases at J; junction bases unmatched: 10. Germline V gene sequence: CDR1 MNHEY, CDR2 SMNVEV (reference sequence). DNA of the CDR3: TGTGCCAGCAGTTTTAACCGGGACAGGGGTGTCGCTGAAGCTTTCTTT. It codes for CASSFNRDRGVAEAFF.

This clone was seen just once. V and J are TRBV5-6 and TRBJ2-2, with a possible D match to TRBD2 (6 bases). The CDR3 extends over 13 amino acids. Germline CDR1 reads SGHDT; CDR2 reads YYEEEE. V was clipped by 0 bases and J by 6 bases, with 6 bases between them. The CDR3 coding sequence is TGTGCCAGCAGCTTGGGGGGGGCCGGGGAGCTGTTTTTT. Encoded protein: CASSLGGAGELFF.

This clone was counted a few times. The chain is built from TRBV6-5 and TRBJ2-1; 9 nucleotides align to TRBD1. With 6 bases clipped from V and 6 bases from J, the junction kept 9 bases outside the gene matches. The CDR3 has 15 residues. The germline gives CDR1 MNHEY, CDR2 SVGAGI. In nucleotides, the CDR3 is TGTGCCAGCAGCTTACAGGGGGCAGCGTTCAATGAGCAGTTCTTC. This encodes CASSLQGAAFNEQFF.

This chain joins TRBV23-1 and TRBJ1-2, with D unclear. TRBV23-1 is an ORF for which the function is uncertain. This CDR3 is built from 15 residues. V shed 2 bases and J shed 8 bases, with 18 bases lying between them. CDR3 protein: CASSQIQTLVEGYTF. Written as DNA, the CDR3 is TGCGCCAGCAGTCAAATCCAGACATTGGTCGAGGGCTACACCTTC.

J is TRBJ1-1 and V is TRBV3-1 (or the pseudogene TRBV3-2); D perhaps matches TRBD1 (5 bases). Germline values: CDR1 LGHDT, CDR2 YNNKEL (reference sequence). The CDR3 has 14 residues. V lost 2 bases, J lost 8 bases, and 15 bases lay in between. The CDR3: CASSQTGSSAEAFF. The CDR3 DNA is TGTGCCAGCAGCCAAACAGGTTCGTCGGCGGAAGCTTTCTTT.

The rearrangement joins TRBV5-6 to TRBJ1-1, with D unclear. Trimming stripped 2 bases from V and 2 bases from J, with 7 bases between. In germline, CDR1 is SGHDT, CDR2 YYEEEE. The CDR3 spans 13 residues. In DNA, the CDR3 is TGTGCCAGCAGCTTCACAGCCAACACTGAAGCTTTCTTT. This codes for CASSFTANTEAFF.

The rearrangement uses TRBV2 and TRBJ2-2, with D perhaps matching TRBD1 (6 bases). CDR1 and CDR2 from the germline V gene are SNHLY and FYNNEI. The CDR3 sequence is 11 residues long. V was trimmed by 8 bases and J by 6 bases, leaving 7 bases between them. In DNA form, the CDR3 reads TGTGCCAGCGAGGGGGCCGGGGAGCTGTTTTTT. Its protein product is CASEGAGELFF.